These 32 T cell receptor beta chains share one sample of origin, sequenced in a study of PD-1 blockade in classical Hodgkin lymphoma. All patients relapsed after autologous stem cell transplantation, and brentuximab vedotin exposure varied. Produced via immunoSEQ multiplex PCR; TCRdb's table is partial and in-frame only. The sample shows 70,000 or so clones, about 64% of them seen only once. The source material was peripheral blood mononuclear cells (PBMCs), sampled before the second cycle of nivolumab. These receptor sequences come from a human donor with classical Hodgkin lymphoma.

This chain joins TRBV7-9 and TRBJ2-1, with D possibly TRBD2 on 6 matching bases. The germline gives CDR1 SEHNR, CDR2 FQNEAQ (reference sequence). With 1 base removed from V and 5 bases from J, the gap between germline ends came to 15 bases. CDR3 length: 16 amino acids. CDR3: CASSLVLIAENNEQFF. CDR3 nucleotide sequence: TGTGCCAGCAGCTTAGTCTTGATAGCGGAAAACAATGAGCAGTTCTTC.

The rearrangement uses TRBV2 and TRBJ1-5; a possible D gene is TRBD1 (6 bases). Germline CDR1 is SNHLY and CDR2 is FYNNEI. The CDR3 contains 14 residues. The V end was cut by 7 bases, the J end by 0 bases, with 10 bases between. The CDR3 nucleotides read TGTGCCAGCAAGACAGGTAATAGCAATCAGCCCCAGCATTTT. It translates to CASKTGNSNQPQHF.

CDR3 bases: TGTGCCTGGGACGGAGCGGGGCCGTACAATGAGCAGTTCTTC. Translating gives CAWDGAGPYNEQFF. This chain connects TRBV30 to TRBJ2-1; 7 bases fit TRBD2. The CDR3 contains 14 residues. The V gene's germline CDR1 is GTSNPN and CDR2 SVGIG (reference sequence). V dropped 5 bases and J dropped 4; count of bases not matched to a gene: 8. The full variable domain, completed using reference TRBV30 and TRBJ2-1, is SQTIHQWPATLVQPVGSPLSLECTVEGTSNPNLYWYRQAAGRGLQLLFYSVGIGQISSEVPQNLSASRPQDRQFILSSKKLLLSDSGFYLCAWDGAGPYNEQFFGPGTRLTVL.

The V gene is TRBV6-4, the J gene TRBJ1-1; D gene unclear. CDR1 is MRHNA and CDR2 is SNTAGT in the germline V gene. This CDR3 contains 14 residues. With 5 bases removed from V and 5 bases from J, the gap between germline ends came to 15 bases. The CDR3 protein is CASSRERMSTEAFF. CDR3 DNA: TGTGCCAGCAGTCGGGAGAGGATGAGTACTGAAGCTTTCTTT.

The chain carries TRBV4-1 and TRBJ1-2; D not certain. CDR1 MGHRA and CDR2 YSYEKL come from the germline V gene. CDR3 size: 14 residues. V shed 1 base and J shed 6 bases, with 12 bases lying between them. The CDR3 nucleotides read TGCGCCAGCAGCCAAGGGACGGCCTGGGATGGCTACACCTTC. This codes for CASSQGTAWDGYTF.

V usage is TRBV2 and J usage is TRBJ2-5; D is unresolved. The germline V gene encodes CDR1 SNHLY and CDR2 FYNNEI. This CDR3 has 11 amino acids. V was trimmed by 3 bases and J by 6 bases, leaving 5 bases between them. The chain's CDR3 is CASSDRKTQYF. CDR3 DNA: TGTGCCAGCAGTGATAGGAAGACCCAGTACTTC. The whole variable domain, filled in from reference TRBV2 and TRBJ2-5, reads EPEVTQTPSHQVTQMGQEVILRCVPISNHLYFYWYRQILGQKVEFLVSFYNNEISEKSEIFDDQFSVERPDGSNFTLKIRSTKLEDSAMYFCASSDRKTQYFGPGTRLLVL.

The genes are TRBV11-3 and TRBJ1-1, with D tentatively TRBD1 (5 bases). Per germline, CDR1 SGHNT and CDR2 YENEEA. V lost 5 bases, J lost 3 bases, and 16 bases lay in between. This CDR3 is built from 15 residues. This chain's CDR3 is CASSPNGGYDTEAFF. As DNA, the CDR3 is TGTGCCAGCAGCCCTAACGGGGGGTACGACACTGAAGCTTTCTTT.

This chain connects TRBV28 to TRBJ2-7; D is undetermined. V lost 6 bases to trimming and J lost 4 bases, with 13 bases between them. CDR3 length equals 13 residues. CDR1 is MDHEN and CDR2 is SYDVKM in the germline V gene. Here the CDR3 DNA reads TGTGCCAGCAGCCGTGACACTTCTTACGAGCAGTACTTC. The encoded protein is CASSRDTSYEQYF.

This chain uses TRBV6-4 with TRBJ2-3, with D uncertain. The CDR3 loop spans 13 amino acids. The ends were cut back, 0 bases at V and 8 bases at J, with 9 bases in the middle. The germline gives CDR1 MRHNA, CDR2 SNTAGT. The CDR3 here is CASSDSGSATQYF. The CDR3 nucleotides read TGTGCCAGCAGTGACTCGGGAAGTGCTACGCAGTATTTT.

This clone has just a few counts. The V and J genes are TRBV19 and TRBJ1-4; D is ambiguous. The CDR3 spans 15 residues. Trimming shortened V by 0 bases and J by 6 bases, and 11 bases separated the two germline ends. Germline-derived CDR1 and CDR2 are LNHDA and SQIVND (reference sequence). The DNA for the CDR3 is TGTGCCAGTAGTATAGACACAGTTGAGGATGAAAAACTGTTTTTT. Translating gives CASSIDTVEDEKLFF.

The chain carries TRBV7-8 and TRBJ2-7, with D possibly being TRBD1 or TRBD2 (5 bases each). V lost 5 bases and J 2 bases, leaving 10 bases between the germline ends. The CDR3 is made up of 13 amino acids. CDR1 and CDR2 from the germline V gene are SGHVS and FQNEAQ. CDR3 amino acids: CASSRDGAYEQYF. CDR3 bases: TGTGCCAGCAGCCGGGACGGTGCCTACGAGCAGTACTTC.

The genes are TRBV5-6 and TRBJ2-1, with 9 bases matching TRBD1. CDR3 length: 15 amino acids. J was trimmed by 4 bases and V by 4 bases; bases with no gene match: 6. Germline CDR1 and CDR2: SGHDT and YYEEEE. The CDR3 sequence: CASSPWGQGYNEQFF. In DNA form, the CDR3 reads TGTGCCAGCAGCCCCTGGGGACAGGGATACAATGAGCAGTTCTTC.

V is TRBV5-1 and J is TRBJ2-3, with 13 bases lining up with TRBD2. The germline V gene has CDR1 SGHRS and CDR2 YFSETQ. V shed 4 bases and J 0 bases; nucleotides not matched to a gene: 8. This CDR3 has 18 residues. This chain's CDR3 is CASSLRTSGGFSTDTQYF. CDR3 bases: TGCGCCAGCAGCCTACGGACTAGCGGGGGATTTAGCACAGATACGCAGTATTTT.

The J gene is TRBJ1-5, the V gene TRBV19, with 10 bases aligning to TRBD1. The length of the CDR3 is 15 residues. J lost 1 base, V lost 5 bases, and 2 bases had no gene match. The germline CDR1 and CDR2 sequences are LNHDA and SQIVND (reference sequence). This CDR3 is CASSWGQGSNQPQHF. As DNA, the CDR3 is TGTGCCAGTAGTTGGGGACAGGGGAGCAATCAGCCCCAGCATTTT.

In its sample, this clone was seen a few times. This chain joins TRBV20-1 and TRBJ1-1; D gene ambiguous. V lost 5 bases to trimming and J lost 6 bases, with 10 bases between them. Germline V gene data show CDR1 as DFQATT and CDR2 as SNEGSKA (reference sequence). The CDR3 sequence is 11 residues long. CDR3 nucleotides: TGCAGTGCTGGAAGGGTATCTGAAGCTTTCTTT. Residues: CSAGRVSEAFF.

By sample fraction, this clone is medium-sized. J is TRBJ2-7 and V is TRBV7-9; 9 positions agree with TRBD1. The CDR3 has 14 amino acids. Losses at the gene ends were 5 bases for V and 4 bases for J; bases not matched to a gene: 6. From germline, CDR1 is SEHNR and CDR2 FQNEAQ (reference sequence). The CDR3 DNA sequence: TGTGCCAGCAGCGCCGGGACAGGGTTTTACGAGCAGTACTTC. Its translation: CASSAGTGFYEQYF.

The gene calls are TRBV7-9 and TRBJ2-2; D is unclear. The V gene's germline CDR1 is SEHNR and CDR2 FQNEAQ (reference sequence). V was shortened by 6 bases and J by 8 bases, with 16 bases between the two germline ends. The CDR3 is made up of 14 amino acids. The chain's CDR3 is CASSLVGSLGELFF. The CDR3 nucleotides read TGTGCCAGCAGTCTGGTCGGGTCCCTGGGGGAGCTGTTTTTT.

J is TRBJ2-5 and V is TRBV7-6, with TRBD1 identical over 9 bases. CDR3 length: 15 residues. V lost 1 base and J lost 5; bases outside the gene matches: 5. Germline values: CDR1 SGHVS, CDR2 FNYEAQ. The CDR3 spells CASSLDRGRGETQYF. The CDR3 nucleotides are TGTGCCAGCAGCTTAGACAGGGGGCGCGGGGAGACCCAGTACTTC.

The V gene is TRBV11-2, the J gene TRBJ2-3; 7 bases match TRBD1. Trimming took 4 bases from V and 1 from J; bases not matched to a gene: 8. The CDR3 spans 16 residues. Per germline, CDR1 SGHAT and CDR2 FQNNGV. Written as DNA, the CDR3 is TGTGCCAGCAGCTCCTCCGGGACAGCCCGCACAGATACGCAGTATTTT. It codes for CASSSSGTARTDTQYF.

Comments on this clone: A read error may account for a junction end that differs from germline. The V call is TRBV19, the J call TRBJ1-4; the D gene is possibly TRBD1 (5 bases). This CDR3 has 16 amino acids. Germline V gene data show CDR1 as LNHDA and CDR2 as SQIVND (reference sequence). The CDR3 nucleotides read TGTGCCAGTACCCATGGGGACGCAGCAACTTATGAAAAACTGTTTTTT. It codes for CASTHGDAATYEKLFF.

The chain joins TRBV6-6 to TRBJ2-3; unclear D gene. V was shortened by 5 bases and J by 1 base, with 16 bases between the two germline ends. The germline V gene has CDR1 MNHNY and CDR2 SVGAGI (reference sequence). This CDR3 region has 16 residues. CDR3 in DNA: TGTGCCAGCAGTCCGGCAGGCAAGTGGGGCACAGATACGCAGTATTTT. Its translation: CASSPAGKWGTDTQYF.

The chain carries TRBV7-6 and TRBJ1-1, with a tentative D call TRBD1 (5 bases). CDR1 and CDR2 from the germline V gene are SGHVS and FNYEAQ. This CDR3 spans 17 amino acids. The ends were cut back, 2 bases at V and 1 base at J, with 17 bases in the middle. CDR3 residues: CASSLRVTVGPNTEAFF. The CDR3 DNA reads TGTGCCAGCAGCTTACGGGTGACAGTAGGCCCGAACACTGAAGCTTTCTTT.

J is TRBJ1-1 and V is TRBV5-1; D ambiguous. The V end lost 3 bases, the J end lost 0 bases, and 15 bases lay between the germline ends. The length of the CDR3 is 16 residues. Germline V gives CDR1 SGHRS, CDR2 YFSETQ. The CDR3 coding sequence is TGCGCCAGCAGCTCTCACTCGGGTTCCATGAACACTGAAGCTTTCTTT. This sequence encodes CASSSHSGSMNTEAFF. The whole variable domain, filled in from reference TRBV5-1 and TRBJ1-1, reads KAGVTQTPRYLIKTRGQQVTLSCSPISGHRSVSWYQQTPGQGLQFLFEYFSETQRNKGNFPGRFSGRQFSNSRSEMNVSTLELGDSALYLCASSSHSGSMNTEAFFGQGTRLTVV.

Only one count was recorded for this clone. V usage is TRBV6-1 and J usage is TRBJ2-2; the D is unclear. The germline gives CDR1 MNHNS, CDR2 SASEGT. Trimming took off 1 base at V and 1 base at J, with 7 bases between the two ends. This CDR3 has 15 residues. CDR3 amino acids: CASSEERMNTGELFF. Written as DNA, the CDR3 is TGTGCCAGCAGTGAAGAAAGGATGAACACCGGGGAGCTGTTTTTT.

The chain carries TRBV6-6 and TRBJ1-5, with 10 nucleotides matching TRBD1. Per germline, CDR1 MNHNY and CDR2 SVGAGI (reference sequence). The CDR3 is 14 amino acids. The V segment lost 5 bases and the J segment 4 bases; nucleotides outside the gene matches: 2. The chain's CDR3 is CASSGTGANQPQHF. In DNA, the CDR3 is TGTGCCAGCAGTGGGACAGGGGCAAATCAGCCCCAGCATTTT.

Judged by abundance, this clone is medium-sized. The genes are TRBV7-6 and TRBJ1-3, with D hard to call. The length of the CDR3 is 14 residues. The V end was cut by 5 bases, the J end by 4 bases, with 12 bases between. CDR1 is SGHVS and CDR2 is FNYEAQ in the germline V gene. CDR3 DNA sequence: TGTGCCAGCAGCCCCGATCCGTCCGGAAACACCATATATTTT. Translating it yields CASSPDPSGNTIYF.

The chain links TRBV5-1 to TRBJ1-1; no clear D. The CDR3 covers 13 residues. Deletions cut 2 bases from V and 1 base from J, with 6 bases between. Per the germline V gene, CDR1 is SGHRS and CDR2 is YFSETQ. CDR3 loop: CASSFKSNTEAFF. For the CDR3, the DNA is TGCGCCAGCAGCTTCAAATCGAACACTGAAGCTTTCTTT.

On this clone: Other DNA variants within this sample encode the same CDR3. The chain joins TRBV11-2 to TRBJ2-2; 8 positions match TRBD2. The CDR3 sequence is 16 residues long. Germline lookup yields CDR1 SGHAT and CDR2 FQNNGV. The V gene end was trimmed by 5 bases and the J gene end by 5 bases; junction bases not matched to a gene: 10. Here the CDR3 reads CASSLVSGGPTGELFF. The CDR3 region has the DNA TGTGCCAGCAGCCTAGTGTCGGGGGGGCCGACCGGGGAGCTGTTTTTT. Combining the CDR3 with reference TRBV11-2 and TRBJ2-2 gives the whole variable domain EAGVAQSPRYKIIEKRQSVAFWCNPISGHATLYWYQQILGQGPKLLIQFQNNGVVDDSQLPKDRFSAERLKGVDSTLKIQPAKLEDSAVYLCASSLVSGGPTGELFFGEGSRLTVL.

The V and J genes are TRBV2 and TRBJ2-7, with a weak D call TRBD2 (5 bases). V lost 6 bases and J lost 4, with 16 bases in between. This CDR3 region has 14 residues. Germline assignment: CDR1 SNHLY and CDR2 FYNNEI. The CDR3 DNA reads as TGTGCCAGCAGCCCAGGAGGTGTACAATACGAGCAGTACTTC. This gives the protein CASSPGGVQYEQYF.

J is TRBJ2-5 and V is TRBV27; D is possibly TRBD2 (5 bases). V lost 0 bases and J 2 bases, leaving 16 bases between the germline ends. CDR3 length: 17 residues. Germline loops: CDR1 MNHEY, CDR2 SMNVEV (reference sequence). The DNA for the CDR3 is TGTGCCAGCAGTTTATCCCGGGAAGTGGCCTTACAAGAGACCCAGTACTTC. It encodes CASSLSREVALQETQYF.

This rearrangement joins TRBV12-5 to TRBJ1-1, with D possibly TRBD1 on 6 matching bases. V was pared by 6 bases and J by 4 bases, with 15 bases between. The CDR3 contains 14 residues. Germline V CDR1 and CDR2: LGHNT, FRNRAP. The CDR3 bases are TGTGCTAGTGGCCCTGACAGGTTGATCACTGAAGCTTTCTTT. Its translation: CASGPDRLITEAFF.

This chain links TRBV9 with TRBJ1-1; D call uncertain. This CDR3 has 14 amino acids. Trimming removed 0 bases at V and 7 bases at J, with 13 bases between. Germline V CDR1 and CDR2: SGDLS, YYNGEE. CDR3 residues: CASSVGVDAFEAFF. In DNA, the CDR3 is TGTGCCAGCAGCGTAGGGGTTGACGCGTTTGAAGCTTTCTTT.